These 14 T cell receptor beta chains originate from one sample sequenced in a study of post-analysis software for immune sequencing data. General study findings and limits: Roughly five TRBV segments appeared more often in patients than in controls, and TRBV5-6, TRBV5-1 and TRBV20-1 were among these.

Their target antigens are unknown. The authors incorporated unique molecular identifiers into the TCR beta cDNA libraries. Using its own MiXCR run on the PCR reads, TCRdb lists one record per CDR3 protein. The sample lists roughly 730,000 distinct CDR3 sequences; just under 30% were seen once. Sequencing was done on a sample of blood. The receptors were gathered from a girl aged 5 to 17 with multiple sclerosis.

The V gene is TRBV5-1, the J gene TRBJ1-2; TRBD1 agrees at 9 bases. V was clipped by 0 bases and J by 4 bases; unmatched bases: 4. CDR3 length: 15 amino acids. CDR1 SGHRS and CDR2 YFSETQ come from the germline V gene. This chain's CDR3 is CASSLGGTGTYGYTF. DNA of the CDR3: TGCGCCAGCAGCTTGGGTGGGACAGGGACCTATGGCTACACCTTC.

This rearrangement joins TRBV28 to TRBJ2-4; TRBD1 matches at 7 bases. Near its end, the DNA agrees better with TRBJ2-7, so the J call may be wrong. This CDR3 is 14 amino acids long. The V gene's germline CDR1 is MDHEN and CDR2 SYDVKM. In nucleotides, the CDR3 is TGTGCCAGCACCCGAGTGACAGGGTCGGCCGAGCAGTACTTC. This sequence encodes CASTRVTGSAEQYF.

This clonotype was found once. A read error may explain this, as a much larger clone is one base away. CDR3 in amino acids: CASGRGLAGDTDTQYF. The CDR3 nucleotides read TGTGCCAGCGGCCGGGGACTAGCGGGAGACACAGATACGCAGTATTTT. The V and J genes are TRBV3-1 and TRBJ2-3, with TRBD2 matching 14 bases. The germline CDR1 and CDR2 sequences are LGHDT and YNNKEL (reference sequence). The V segment lost 8 bases and the J segment 2 bases; nucleotides outside the gene matches: 6. CDR3 length: 16 amino acids.

The chain has TRBV7-2 and TRBJ2-5; TRBD2 aligns across 8 bases. CDR1 SGHTA and CDR2 FQGNSA come from the germline V gene. This CDR3 spans 14 amino acids. The V and J ends lost 5 bases and 3 bases, in that order; junction bases with no gene match: 5. CDR3 amino acids: CASSARSGEETQYF. The CDR3 DNA reads as TGTGCCAGCAGCGCACGTAGCGGGGAAGAGACCCAGTACTTC.

This clonotype occurred a few times. This chain joins TRBV20-1 and TRBJ2-7, with TRBD2 matching over 14 bases. Germline assignment: CDR1 DFQATT and CDR2 SNEGSKA (reference sequence). The junction had 15 bases not matched to a gene; V was cut back by 0 bases and J by 5 bases. This CDR3 region has 19 residues. CDR3 in DNA: TGCAGTGCTAGAGACCCAGGACTAGCGGGGGGCCGGAAAATCAACGAGCAGTACTTC. This codes for CSARDPGLAGGRKINEQYF.

This clonotype was picked up a small number of times. This chain uses TRBV7-2 with TRBJ2-5, with 9 bases identical to TRBD2. The CDR3 is 16 amino acids. Per the germline V gene, CDR1 is SGHTA and CDR2 is FQGNSA. V trimming: 1 base; J trimming: 1 base; junction bases outside the gene matches: 4. The CDR3 nucleotides are TGTGCCAGCAGCTTAGGAGCGGGAGGAGGCCAAGAGACCCAGTACTTC. Translated: CASSLGAGGGQETQYF.

The chain uses TRBV2 and TRBJ1-2; D possibly corresponds to TRBD1 (6 bases). V was trimmed by 7 bases and J by 6 bases, leaving 12 bases between them. CDR3 size: 12 residues. Germline assignment: CDR1 SNHLY and CDR2 FYNNEI. The CDR3 DNA follows: TGTGCCAGCACCGAACAGGGACATGGCTACACCTTC. Protein product: CASTEQGHGYTF.

V usage is TRBV29-1 and J usage is TRBJ1-1, with D possibly being TRBD1 (5 bases). Germline CDR1 SQVTM, CDR2 ANQGSEA. This CDR3 has 13 residues. V lost 6 bases, J lost 1 base, and 12 bases lay in between. The CDR3 DNA sequence: TGCAGCGTACCGGGACCGACGAACACTGAAGCTTTCTTT. This encodes CSVPGPTNTEAFF.

The chain combines TRBV29-1 with TRBJ2-1; no definite D call. The V and J ends lost 4 bases and 3 bases respectively, with 10 bases between them. From germline, CDR1 is SQVTM and CDR2 ANQGSEA. This CDR3 comprises 13 residues. CDR3 loop: CSVVGLSYNEQFF. In DNA, the CDR3 is TGCAGCGTTGTAGGCCTCAGCTACAATGAGCAGTTCTTC.

This chain connects TRBV5-6 to TRBJ2-5; 8 positions agree with TRBD1. This CDR3 spans 14 amino acids. Trimming at V came to 0 bases and at J to 6 bases, leaving 4 bases not matched to a gene. The germline V gene encodes CDR1 SGHDT and CDR2 YYEEEE. The CDR3 DNA reads TGTGCCAGCAGCTTGGGACAGGGGAGCCAGACCCAGTACTTC. Translating gives CASSLGQGSQTQYF.

This clonotype appeared a few times. The chain carries TRBV28 and TRBJ2-1, with D possibly being TRBD1 (5 bases). Germline loops: CDR1 MDHEN, CDR2 SYDVKM. The CDR3 has 11 residues. V lost 5 bases to trimming and J lost 11 bases, with 10 bases between them. The CDR3 sequence: CASSADRKQFF. The CDR3 DNA sequence: TGTGCCAGCAGTGCCGACAGAAAGCAGTTCTTC.

This chain joins TRBV6-1 and TRBJ1-2; no definite D call. The CDR3 is made up of 8 amino acids. Germline CDR1 reads MNHNS; CDR2 reads SASEGT. The ends were cut back, 7 bases at V and 6 bases at J, with 0 bases in the middle. The CDR3 DNA sequence: TGTGCCAGCAATGGCTACACCTTC. It specifies CASNGYTF.

The table lists this clonotype with a few counts. The chain recombines TRBV7-2 with TRBJ2-7, with D tentatively TRBD1 (6 bases). Germline V gene data show CDR1 as SGHTA and CDR2 as FQGNSA. Trimming left V 5 bases short and J 3 bases short, with 11 bases between. This CDR3 has 13 amino acids. In nucleotides, the CDR3 is TGTGCCAGCAGCCCGGGACACCGCTACGAGCAGTACTTC. Translated: CASSPGHRYEQYF.

The V call is TRBV10-1, the J call TRBJ1-5, with D unclear. The V and J ends lost 3 bases and 3 bases respectively, with 6 bases between them. Per the germline V gene, CDR1 is WNHNN and CDR2 is SYGVQD (reference sequence). CDR3 length: 13 amino acids. The CDR3 nucleotides are TGCGCCAGCAGTGAAGGGATCAATCAGCCCCAGCATTTT. Translated, it gives CASSEGINQPQHF.